The 7 T cell receptor beta chains below all came from one sample that was sequenced in a study of T cell responses to AZD1222 COVID-19 vaccine. Sequencing was performed with immunoSEQ multiplex PCR; in TCRdb, only in-frame clones are kept and a portion is missing. Of about 93,000 clones in the sample, roughly 89% were seen once. Sequenced material: peripheral blood, taken on day 0 of MenACWY control vaccination. These receptors were taken from an adult in good health.

The chain combines TRBV6-5 with TRBJ2-2; D ambiguous. This CDR3 has 15 residues. The V gene lost 0 bases and the J gene lost 6 bases, with 11 bases spanning the gap. Germline loops: CDR1 MNHEY, CDR2 SVGAGI. As DNA, the CDR3 is TGTGCCAGCAGTTACTCGATAGGGATGGCCGGGGAGCTGTTTTTT. Protein product: CASSYSIGMAGELFF.

In its sample, this clone was seen once. The chain recombines TRBV20-1 with TRBJ1-2; D unresolved. Germline values: CDR1 DFQATT, CDR2 SNEGSKA (reference sequence). This CDR3 spans 13 amino acids. The V end lost 3 bases, the J end lost 4 bases, and 12 bases lay between the germline ends. CDR3 nucleotides: TGCAGTGCTAGTGAAACGGGGATCTATGGCTACACCTTC. This translates into CSASETGIYGYTF.

The rearrangement uses TRBV5-6 and TRBJ2-7; 8 nucleotides align to TRBD1. V gave up 2 bases and J gave up 2 bases; unmatched junction bases: 9. CDR1 is SGHDT, CDR2 YYEEEE, per germline. The CDR3 has 16 amino acids. CDR3 in amino acids: CASSLSTGQAPYEQYF. CDR3 DNA: TGTGCCAGCAGCTTAAGTACGGGACAGGCACCCTACGAGCAGTACTTC.

V gene TRBV14 combines with J gene TRBJ2-7; possibly TRBD1 for D (5 bases). V shed 2 bases and J shed 4 bases, with 9 bases lying between them. Germline V lookup: CDR1 SGHDN, CDR2 FVKESK. This CDR3 is built from 13 residues. The CDR3 sequence is CASSQITGYEQYF. The CDR3 coding sequence is TGTGCCAGCAGCCAAATAACAGGTTACGAGCAGTACTTC.

Regarding this clone: The conserved phenylalanine or tryptophan normally closing the CDR3 is absent here, so this likely arose from a read error. The chain combines TRBV27 with TRBJ1-1; TRBD1 might be the D (5 bases). CDR1 MNHEY and CDR2 SMNVEV come from the germline V gene (reference sequence). The CDR3 is 14 residues long. V lost 2 bases, J lost 6 bases, and 13 bases lay in between. The DNA of the CDR3 is TGTGCCAGCAGTTTAGTGGGGGTGGGCGCTGAAGCTTTCCTT. Translation gives CASSLVGVGAEAFL.

J is TRBJ2-2 and V is TRBV2; TRBD2 matches 8 bases. V was clipped by 0 bases and J by 2 bases; unmatched bases: 11. The CDR3 covers 19 residues. Germline CDR1 reads SNHLY; CDR2 reads FYNNEI. CDR3 residues: CASSEALHGRGANTGELFF. The CDR3 DNA reads TGTGCCAGCAGTGAAGCGCTTCATGGGCGGGGGGCCAACACCGGGGAGCTGTTTTTT.

The chain joins TRBV9 to TRBJ1-1, with D perhaps TRBD1 (5 bases). Trimming removed 4 bases from V and 10 bases from J, with 17 bases in between. Looked up from germline, CDR1 is SGDLS and CDR2 is YYNGEE. The length of the CDR3 is 13 residues. CDR3 amino acids: CASSPAGGSVAFF. The CDR3 region has the DNA TGTGCCAGCAGCCCCGCGGGGGGGTCTGTAGCTTTCTTT.